A selection of T cell receptor beta chains follows, all from one sample in a study of Tregs in tolerant kidney transplant recipients. Only in-frame clones appear in the TCRdb table, and some are missing; sequencing was by immunoSEQ multiplex PCR. The table includes under 95,000 clones, 91% detected once. The starting material was Tregs from blood, obtained before the transplant. The receptor source for this set is a human donor who received a combined kidney and bone marrow transplant. Each CDR3 is given with its conserved first and last residue. Clone sizes are given selectively: once, few, many, or a class where the clone is expanded.

CAISGTGELFF,once,TRBJ2-2,TRBV10-3
CAWSVTGRGGINQETQYF,-,TRBJ2-5,TRBV30
CASSLESRGGETQYF,once,TRBJ2-5,TRBV11-2
CAISEYRISGKETQYF,-,TRBJ2-5,TRBV10-3
CASSISNLNTEAFF,-,TRBJ1-1,TRBV19
CASSPRTGSAPDTQYF,-,TRBJ2-3,TRBV28
CASSPSTSGRAETQYF,-,TRBJ2-5,TRBV9
CASSFIRTSPYEQYF,-,TRBJ2-7,TRBV28
CASSGLGHPGEYGYTF,-,TRBJ1-2,TRBV6-1
CASTQTSGEQFF,once,TRBJ2-1,TRBV7-8
CAWSPYGETQYF,few,TRBJ2-5,TRBV30
CAWSGVANTEAFF,-,TRBJ1-1,TRBV30
CAISELTGANTGELFF,-,TRBJ2-2,TRBV10-3
CASSLGDRDSGELFF,-,TRBJ2-2,TRBV7-2
CASSVTPGLAGVEQYF,-,TRBJ2-5,TRBV9
CASSFQTGSNYGYTF,-,TRBJ1-2,TRBV5-1
CASSIGGAGNQPQHF,-,TRBJ1-5,TRBV19
CASSPLPGLAGVNEQFF,-,TRBJ2-1,TRBV28
CASGLGLAGGTDTQYF,-,TRBJ2-3,TRBV12-5
CASSRGASYNEQFF,-,TRBJ2-1,TRBV11-2
CASSPQWTNYEQYF,-,TRBJ2-7,TRBV7-2
CASSETGAADTQYF,-,TRBJ2-3,TRBV25-1
CASSLGASSGRGYEQYF,-,TRBJ2-7,TRBV5-1
CASSPGTSGRTQYF,-,TRBJ2-7,TRBV7-2
CASSTPGQGSYEQYF,once,TRBJ2-7,TRBV5-6
CSVRGTEAFF,-,TRBJ1-1,TRBV29-1
CSVEEERGGPYEQYF,-,TRBJ2-7,TRBV29-1
CASSELGGPEGNTIYF,-,TRBJ1-3,TRBV6-1
CASSFRERRGYNEQFF,-,TRBJ2-1,TRBV7-9
CASSLIWNADNEQFF,-,TRBJ2-1,TRBV28
CASSFGWDSGKNNEQFF,once,TRBJ2-1,TRBV5-1
CASSHTAEEQYF,-,TRBJ2-7,TRBV14
CASSLGGRTGYGYTF,-,TRBJ1-2,TRBV7-3
CASRASGLLTDTQYF,-,TRBJ2-3,TRBV19
CASSEYRGYEQYF,once,TRBJ2-7,TRBV25-1
CASSLVPGTAYEQYF,-,TRBJ2-7,TRBV27
CASSRGRPPEQFF,-,TRBJ2-1,TRBV6-5
CASSNPTGNTEAFF,-,TRBJ1-1,TRBV28
CASNLDATNEKLFF,-,TRBJ1-4,TRBV5-5
CASSYYNEQFF,-,TRBJ2-1,TRBV7-2
CASSFAKRGGANVLTF,-,TRBJ2-6,TRBV28
CSATPAGEQYF,-,TRBJ2-7,TRBV20-1
CASSKTGGGYTF,-,TRBJ1-2,TRBV27
CASSVAGQGGEQYF,-,TRBJ2-7,TRBV9